Included here is one T cell receptor (beta chain) sequence, with context. What it binds is not known. This record comes from a study of T cell responses to AZD1222 COVID-19 vaccine. V gave up 4 bases and J gave up 0 bases; unmatched junction bases: 9. The CDR3 runs to 17 residues. Per the germline V gene, CDR1 is LNHDA and CDR2 is SQIVND (reference sequence). Generated by immunoSEQ multiplex PCR, the TCRdb table keeps only in-frame clones and is missing some. The table shows around 99,000 clones, with over 75% occurring only once. The study, taken as a whole, reports: Per reports, nearly half of all spike-specific TCRs target regions that are unmutated in variants. CD4 TCRs associated with vaccination spanned spike, dominating at 160-218 and 743-854. Repertoire sampling was restricted to post-peak T cell response timepoints.

The TCR sequence derives from an adult in good health. V gene TRBV19 combines with J gene TRBJ1-5; 7 bases match TRBD1. The specimen comprised peripheral blood, sampled on day 0 of MenACWY control vaccination. This CDR3 is CASSNWAGGNSNQPQHF. CDR3 DNA sequence: TGTGCCAGTAGTAATTGGGCAGGGGGAAATAGCAATCAGCCCCAGCATTTT.